This T cell receptor beta chain was captured by sequencing in a study of T cell changes during pregnancy in multiple sclerosis. Assay used: immunoSEQ multiplex PCR; TCRdb lists only in-frame clones, some missing. The sample lists around 62,000 clones, about nine tenths seen once, with under 3% in the top ten. Germline trimming cut 3 bases from V and 4 bases from J; bases unmatched to any gene: 8. Germline assignment: CDR1 LGHNA and CDR2 YNFKEQ. This CDR3 spans 16 amino acids. This sample comprised peripheral blood, obtained in the first trimester of pregnancy. The gene calls are TRBV4-2 and TRBJ2-3; 9 nucleotides line up with TRBD1. The receptor was derived from a female donor with multiple sclerosis, enrolled in a pregnancy study. CDR3 amino acids: CASSQTGTGIADTQYF. For the CDR3, the DNA is TGTGCCAGCAGCCAGACCGGGACAGGGATCGCAGATACGCAGTATTTT.